This is a list of T cell receptor beta chains from one sample in a study of blood T cell repertoires in COVID-19. TCRdb's copy holds only in-frame clones and misses some; the assay was immunoSEQ multiplex PCR. The sample holds 200,000 to 250,000 clones, roughly 80% seen once. Sequencing was performed on peripheral blood. The receptor source for this set is a man older than 75 with acute or convalescent COVID-19. The CDR3 runs from the conserved cysteine through the conserved F or W. A D gene is named only where the DNA matches it firmly. A row's size may be missing; if present it is once, few, many or a size class.

J gene: TRBJ1-1
D gene: NA
clone size: NA
V gene: TRBV30
CDR3 protein: CAWRRSGSTEAFF
CDR3 DNA: TGTGCCTGGAGGAGGAGTGGCAGCACTGAAGCTTTCTTT

J gene: TRBJ2-1
D gene: TRBD1
clone size: NA
V gene: TRBV19
CDR3 protein: CASRTGADNEQFF
CDR3 DNA: TGTGCCAGTAGGACAGGGGCGGACAATGAGCAGTTCTTC

J gene: TRBJ2-2
D gene: TRBD1
clone size: NA
V gene: TRBV19
CDR3 protein: CASSIDRGLSGELFF
CDR3 DNA: TGTGCCAGTAGTATTGACAGGGGGCTGTCCGGGGAGCTGTTTTTT

J gene: TRBJ2-3
D gene: NA
clone size: NA
V gene: TRBV7-9
CDR3 protein: CASSLGLSTDTQYF
CDR3 DNA: TGTGCCAGCAGCTTGGGACTTAGCACAGATACGCAGTATTTT

J gene: TRBJ1-3
D gene: NA
clone size: NA
V gene: TRBV21-1
CDR3 protein: CASSKGGLSGNTIYF
CDR3 DNA: TGTGCCAGCAGCAAAGGGGGGCTCTCTGGAAACACCATATATTTT

J gene: TRBJ1-2
D gene: TRBD1
clone size: NA
V gene: TRBV28
CDR3 protein: CASSSWTGSSHGYTF
CDR3 DNA: TGTGCCAGCAGTTCCTGGACAGGGAGCTCGCATGGCTACACCTTC

J gene: TRBJ1-1
D gene: NA
clone size: once
V gene: TRBV12-3/TRBV12-4
CDR3 protein: CASSLEFTEAFF
CDR3 DNA: TGTGCCAGCAGTTTGGAGTTCACTGAAGCTTTCTTT

J gene: TRBJ1-4
D gene: NA
clone size: few
V gene: TRBV5-4
CDR3 protein: CASTWGGHLSNEKLFF
CDR3 DNA: TGTGCCAGCACCTGGGGCGGCCACTTATCTAATGAAAAACTGTTTTTT

J gene: TRBJ2-7
D gene: TRBD1
clone size: NA
V gene: TRBV27
CDR3 protein: CASSPRQGVWQYF
CDR3 DNA: TGTGCCAGCAGTCCGAGACAGGGTGTGTGGCAGTACTTC

J gene: TRBJ2-3
D gene: NA
clone size: NA
V gene: TRBV4-1
CDR3 protein: CASSQGPKRATDTQYF
CDR3 DNA: TGCGCCAGCAGCCAAGGACCCAAGAGGGCTACAGATACGCAGTATTTT

J gene: TRBJ1-2
D gene: TRBD1
clone size: NA
V gene: TRBV9
CDR3 protein: CASSVGAGQGGYGYTF
CDR3 DNA: TGTGCCAGCAGCGTAGGTGCAGGACAGGGAGGCTATGGCTACACCTTC

J gene: TRBJ2-1
D gene: TRBD1
clone size: NA
V gene: TRBV24-1
CDR3 protein: CATSVSRAGTGAYNEQFF
CDR3 DNA: TGTGCCACCAGTGTTTCCCGAGCCGGGACAGGAGCCTACAATGAGCAGTTCTTC

J gene: TRBJ1-5
D gene: TRBD1
clone size: NA
V gene: TRBV18
CDR3 protein: CASSPRDRSNQPQHF
CDR3 DNA: TGTGCCAGCTCACCCCGGGACAGGAGCAATCAGCCCCAGCATTTT